This T cell receptor (beta chain) was retrieved from a study of cytomegalovirus exposure and HLA in healthy donors. Comments on this clone: Its antigen is currently unknown.

The V gene lost 4 bases and the J gene lost 6 bases, with 13 bases spanning the gap. The CDR3 runs 13 residues. The germline CDR1 and CDR2 sequences are SQVTM and ANQGSEA. Whole-study results and caveats: HLA allele associations emerged for under 20,000 TCR beta sequences in a later analysis, at 0.05 false discovery rate. Analyzed later, association rates of TCRs varied across HLA loci, with DRB1 most and HLA-C fewest.

A multiplex PCR was run with 60 Vbeta primers and 13 Jbeta primers. Authors' data handling: Later, tens of millions of unique TCR beta chains were counted in an analysis, and about 12 million of them were shared. Using immunoSEQ multiplex PCR, the repertoire was profiled, and TCRdb retains in-frame clones only, with some absent. The D gene and trimming were derived from the DNA, and the V and J assignments and clone size from that table. The listing contains 180,000 or so clones. The sample consisted of PBMCs. The chain recombines TRBV29-1 with TRBJ1-5, with D possibly TRBD1 on 6 matching bases. The clonotype comes from a woman aged 18 to 35 in good health and CMV-seropositive. CDR3 sequence reads: CSVVRGVGQPQHF. CDR3 bases: TGCAGCGTTGTCAGGGGAGTGGGTCAGCCCCAGCATTTT.